Shown below are 29 T cell receptor beta chains from a single sample sequenced in a study of OX40 agonist ivuxolimab in advanced cancers. Method: immunoSEQ multiplex PCR; TCRdb's copy keeps in-frame clones and lacks some. The sample lists over 35,000 clones; roughly nine tenths were seen once. The starting material was CD4+ or CD8+ T cells sorted from blood, obtained in a trial of the OX40 agonist ivuxolimab. The receptors derive from an adult with an advanced solid tumor such as melanoma, head and neck, liver or kidney cancer.

CDR3 loop: CASSQEKGSGEQYF. Here the CDR3 DNA reads TGCGCCAGCAGCCAAGAGAAGGGGAGTGGGGAGCAGTACTTC. The rearrangement uses TRBV4-1 and TRBJ2-7; either TRBD1 or TRBD2 may fit D (5 bases each). The CDR3 loop spans 14 amino acids. Trimming pared 0 bases from V and 7 bases from J, leaving 13 bases between. Germline CDR1 is MGHRA and CDR2 is YSYEKL.

The chain links TRBV19 to TRBJ2-5; D possibly corresponds to TRBD2 (5 bases). The CDR3 covers 15 residues. Between the trimmed V and J ends, which lost 5 bases and 1 base, there was a span of 14 bases. Per the germline V gene, CDR1 is LNHDA and CDR2 is SQIVND (reference sequence). The CDR3 region has the DNA TGTGCCAGTAGTTCCGATAGCGACCGCCAAGAGACCCAGTACTTC. It is translated as CASSSDSDRQETQYF.

This clone counts as medium-sized. Additional DNA sequences in this sample encode the identical CDR3. The chain uses TRBV19 and TRBJ2-1, with a weak D call TRBD2 (6 bases). CDR1 is LNHDA and CDR2 is SQIVND in the germline V gene (reference sequence). This CDR3 spans 14 amino acids. V shed 3 bases and J shed 3 bases, with 9 bases lying between them. The chain's CDR3 is CASSIGGDYNEQFF. The CDR3 DNA sequence: TGTGCCAGTAGTATTGGCGGGGACTACAATGAGCAGTTCTTC.

The CDR3 region is CASSLAGQGGETQYF. The CDR3 DNA is TGTGCCAGCAGCTTAGCCGGACAGGGAGGAGAGACCCAGTACTTC. The V gene is TRBV11-2, the J gene TRBJ2-5, with 8 bases matching TRBD1. This CDR3 has 15 residues. Per germline, CDR1 SGHAT and CDR2 FQNNGV. J was trimmed by 4 bases and V by 1 base; bases with no gene match: 5.

V is TRBV19 and J is TRBJ2-7; no clear D. This CDR3 comprises 18 residues. Germline-derived CDR1 and CDR2 are LNHDA and SQIVND (reference sequence). V was cut by 1 base and J by 1 base, with 20 bases left in between. The CDR3 DNA sequence: TGTGCCAGTAGTATAGGCGGCGATCGGGTAGCAATATCCTACGAGCAGTACTTC. Encoded protein: CASSIGGDRVAISYEQYF.

The rearrangement uses TRBV28 and TRBJ2-2; 7 bases are shared with TRBD1. The CDR3 is 15 amino acids. Germline CDR1 MDHEN, CDR2 SYDVKM. After removal of 3 bases from V and 6 bases from J, the junction contained 7 bases not matched to a gene. The CDR3 coding sequence is TGTGCCAGCAGTTTTCCGGGACAGTCGTCCGGGGAGCTGTTTTTT. Its protein product is CASSFPGQSSGELFF. The full variable domain, its missing parts supplied by reference TRBV28 and TRBJ2-2, is DVKVTQSSRYLVKRTGEKVFLECVQDMDHENMFWYRQDPGLGLRLIYFSYDVKMKEKGDIPEGYSVSREKKERFSLILESASTNQTSMYLCASSFPGQSSGELFFGEGSRLTVL.

Worth noting for this clone: An end of the junction differs from the germline gene, which may be a read error. This chain joins TRBV7-7 and TRBJ2-2; either TRBD1 or TRBD2 may supply D (5 bases each). Germline CDR1 and CDR2: SSHAT and FNYEAQ (reference sequence). The CDR3 is 14 residues long. The CDR3 nucleotides read TGTGCTAGCAGCTTAGGAGAGGGGAATAAGGAGCTGTTTTTT. Protein product: CASSLGEGNKELFF.

The chain is built from TRBV11-2 and TRBJ2-7; perhaps TRBD1 as D (6 bases). Trimming cost V 7 bases and J 2 bases, with 15 bases left between them. The CDR3 length is 14 residues. Germline CDR1 SGHAT, CDR2 FQNNGV. As DNA, the CDR3 is TGTGCCAGCACCCGACCAGGGGTAACCTACGAGCAGTACTTC. Residues: CASTRPGVTYEQYF.

The chain combines TRBV5-6 with TRBJ1-2; D gene unclear. CDR1 and CDR2 (germline): SGHDT, YYEEEE. Trimming took 0 bases from V and 11 from J, leaving 11 bases between them. The CDR3 is 12 amino acids. The CDR3 is CASSLAMLGYTF. The CDR3 DNA is TGTGCCAGCAGCTTGGCCATGCTTGGTTACACCTTC.

This clone was counted a few times. The chain joins TRBV5-1 to TRBJ2-5; 12 bases line up with TRBD2. Germline CDR1 SGHRS, CDR2 YFSETQ. V gave up 5 bases and J gave up 6 bases; unmatched junction bases: 11. This CDR3 contains 16 residues. CDR3 protein: CASRGPSGGAAQTQYF. The CDR3 DNA sequence: TGCGCCAGCAGAGGTCCTAGCGGGGGGGCCGCCCAGACCCAGTACTTC.

The chain recombines TRBV7-9 with TRBJ1-2; D may be TRBD1 (5 bases). The CDR3 spans 17 residues. CDR1 SEHNR and CDR2 FQNEAQ come from the germline V gene (reference sequence). V was trimmed by 8 bases and J by 4 bases, leaving 26 bases between them. CDR3 bases: TGTGCCAGCTTCACATGGGTGGGGGAGCACCTGAGCTATGGCTACACCTTC. Translation: CASFTWVGEHLSYGYTF.

Here the CDR3 DNA reads TGTGCCAGCCGGGACGACAGTTACAATCAGCCCCAGCATTTT. It codes for CASRDDSYNQPQHF. The chain uses TRBV28 and TRBJ1-5; D is perhaps TRBD1 (5 bases). This CDR3 contains 14 residues. The V gene lost 8 bases and the J gene lost 3 bases, with 14 bases spanning the gap. Germline CDR1 reads MDHEN; CDR2 reads SYDVKM. Complete variable domain (other parts from reference TRBV28 and TRBJ1-5): DVKVTQSSRYLVKRTGEKVFLECVQDMDHENMFWYRQDPGLGLRLIYFSYDVKMKEKGDIPEGYSVSREKKERFSLILESASTNQTSMYLCASRDDSYNQPQHFGDGTRLSIL.

The chain joins TRBV23-1 to TRBJ2-7; D not certain. TRBV23-1 is known as an ORF, though its function is uncertain. V was cut by 4 bases and J by 0 bases, with 13 bases left in between. This CDR3 is 15 amino acids long. This CDR3 is CASSRHMAYSYEQYF. As DNA, the CDR3 is TGCGCCAGCAGTCGACATATGGCTTACTCCTACGAGCAGTACTTC.

The chain joins TRBV5-4 to TRBJ2-7; tentative D call: TRBD1 (7 bases). V shed 4 bases and J shed 1 base, with 9 bases lying between them. The CDR3 is made up of 13 amino acids. The germline V gene encodes CDR1 SGHNT and CDR2 YYREEE (reference sequence). The CDR3 here is CASSAGGSYEQYF. The CDR3 bases are TGTGCCAGCAGCGCAGGGGGGTCCTACGAGCAGTACTTC.

This clone appeared a single time. The chain carries TRBV5-5 and TRBJ2-7; possibly TRBD1 or TRBD2 for D (5 bases each). Trimming took off 4 bases at V and 3 bases at J, with 17 bases between the two ends. The CDR3 length is 15 residues. CDR1 is SGHKS and CDR2 is YYEKEE in the germline V gene (reference sequence). The CDR3 region is CASSVRDLSGYEQYF. For the CDR3, the DNA is TGTGCCAGCAGCGTCCGGGACCTCAGTGGCTACGAGCAGTACTTC.

The sample holds one count of this clone. This chain connects TRBV9 to TRBJ2-2, with a possible D match to TRBD2 (7 bases). Trimming took 3 bases from V and 7 from J, leaving 13 bases between them. Germline lookup yields CDR1 SGDLS and CDR2 YYNGEE. The CDR3 is made up of 14 amino acids. CDR3 loop: CASSEGGPVGELFF. CDR3 nucleotide sequence: TGTGCCAGCAGCGAGGGGGGGCCCGTCGGGGAGCTGTTTTTT.

The genes are TRBV11-2 and TRBJ2-5; D call uncertain. Germline loops: CDR1 SGHAT, CDR2 FQNNGV. This CDR3 contains 13 residues. V shed 1 base and J shed 4 bases, with 7 bases lying between them. The CDR3 DNA is TGTGCCAGCAGCTTAGTAGTCCGAGAGACCCAGTACTTC. Translated, it gives CASSLVVRETQYF.

This clone was seen once. The gene calls are TRBV9 and TRBJ1-4, with 7 bases fitting TRBD1. The CDR3 spans 15 residues. Germline V gives CDR1 SGDLS, CDR2 YYNGEE. Trimming took 4 bases from V and 5 from J; bases not matched to a gene: 8. The CDR3 loop reads CASSPRDSQNEKLFF. The DNA of the CDR3 is TGTGCCAGCAGCCCTCGGGACAGCCAAAATGAAAAACTGTTTTTT.

V gene TRBV7-6 combines with J gene TRBJ2-7; D not certain. Germline V gene data show CDR1 as SGHVS and CDR2 as FNYEAQ. The V end was cut by 5 bases, the J end by 0 bases, with 8 bases between. The CDR3 length is 13 residues. The CDR3 loop is CASSDTGSYEQYF. DNA for the CDR3: TGTGCCAGCAGCGACACGGGCTCCTACGAGCAGTACTTC.

The J gene is TRBJ1-2, the V gene TRBV19, with a possible D match to TRBD1 (5 bases). Germline-derived CDR1 and CDR2 are LNHDA and SQIVND (reference sequence). Trimming cost V 3 bases and J 2 bases, with 13 bases left between them. This CDR3 is 15 amino acids long. This CDR3 is CASSIFSGGNYGYTF. In nucleotides, the CDR3 is TGTGCCAGTAGTATTTTCAGTGGGGGGAACTATGGCTACACCTTC. Combining the CDR3 with reference TRBV19 and TRBJ1-2 gives the whole variable domain DGGITQSPKYLFRKEGQNVTLSCEQNLNHDAMYWYRQDPGQGLRLIYYSQIVNDFQKGDIAEGYSVSREKKESFPLTVTSAQKNPTAFYLCASSIFSGGNYGYTFGSGTRLTVV.

Concerning this clone itself: Other DNA sequences of this sample code for an identical CDR3. The chain combines TRBV5-4 with TRBJ2-7; weak D call: TRBD1 (7 bases). Trimming removed 4 bases from V and 5 bases from J, with 16 bases in between. Germline V gives CDR1 SGHNT, CDR2 YYREEE (reference sequence). The CDR3 covers 14 residues. CDR3 nucleotide sequence: TGTGCCAGCAGCCCGACAGGGAGGATCGACGAGCAGTACTTC. This codes for CASSPTGRIDEQYF.

This clone was seen a handful of times. The V call is TRBV14, the J call TRBJ2-7, with D perhaps TRBD1 (6 bases). The CDR3 covers 14 residues. Trimming took 4 bases from V and 0 from J, leaving 10 bases between them. The germline V gene has CDR1 SGHDN and CDR2 FVKESK. The CDR3 reads CASSPRTASYEQYF. CDR3 in DNA: TGTGCCAGCAGCCCCAGGACAGCCTCCTACGAGCAGTACTTC.

The chain uses TRBV14 and TRBJ1-1; D perhaps matches TRBD1 (6 bases). Germline-derived CDR1 and CDR2 are SGHDN and FVKESK. The CDR3 consists of 15 residues. V lost 1 base and J 6 bases, leaving 15 bases between the germline ends. CDR3 residues: CASSQAWGPLAEAFF. CDR3 DNA sequence: TGTGCCAGCAGCCAAGCATGGGGGCCTTTAGCTGAAGCTTTCTTT. Combining the CDR3 with reference TRBV14 and TRBJ1-1 gives the whole variable domain EAGVTQFPSHSVIEKGQTVTLRCDPISGHDNLYWYRRVMGKEIKFLLHFVKESKQDESGMPNNRFLAERTGGTYSTLKVQPAELEDSGVYFCASSQAWGPLAEAFFGQGTRLTVV.

V and J are TRBV7-9 and TRBJ2-1, with D tentatively TRBD1 (5 bases). V was cut by 1 base and J by 9 bases, with 19 bases left in between. The CDR3 extends over 16 amino acids. CDR1 is SEHNR, CDR2 FQNEAQ, per germline (reference sequence). CDR3 DNA: TGTGCCAGCAGCTTAGTCAGTGAATACAGGACGGCTGAGCAGTTCTTC. It is translated as CASSLVSEYRTAEQFF.

Details on this clone: A read error may account for a junction end that differs from germline. CDR3: CASVRDGHYEQYF. The CDR3 region has the DNA TGCGCCTCCGTCCGAGACGGGCACTACGAGCAGTACTTC. The V and J genes are TRBV5-4 and TRBJ2-7, with D unclear. This CDR3 comprises 13 residues. CDR1 is SGHNT, CDR2 YYREEE, per germline (reference sequence).

The chain joins TRBV13 to TRBJ2-7; TRBD2 is a possible D gene (6 bases). CDR3 length: 14 amino acids. V shed 2 bases and J shed 2 bases, with 10 bases lying between them. CDR1 PRHDT and CDR2 FYEKMQ come from the germline V gene (reference sequence). The CDR3 here is CASSLRREAYEQYF. In nucleotides, the CDR3 is TGTGCCAGCAGCTTAAGAAGGGAGGCCTACGAGCAGTACTTC.

J is TRBJ1-1 and V is TRBV7-9; TRBD1 is a possible D gene (5 bases). The V gene's germline CDR1 is SEHNR and CDR2 FQNEAQ (reference sequence). The CDR3 sequence is 16 residues long. Trimming removed 4 bases from V and 3 bases from J, with 18 bases in between. The CDR3 spells CASSSSSEGIDTEAFF. As DNA, the CDR3 is TGTGCCAGCAGCTCCAGTAGCGAGGGGATCGACACTGAAGCTTTCTTT.

V is TRBV28 and J is TRBJ1-5; a weak D match, TRBD1 (6 bases). The CDR3 runs to 15 residues. Trimming left V 3 bases short and J 3 bases short, with 12 bases between. In germline, CDR1 is MDHEN, CDR2 SYDVKM. CDR3: CASSFLQGYNQPQHF. The CDR3 DNA follows: TGTGCCAGCAGTTTCCTCCAGGGGTACAATCAGCCCCAGCATTTT.

CDR3 DNA: TGCGCCAGCAGCCAGTATCCTAGCGGGGGGGCCGGGGGTGAGCAGTTCTTC. It yields the protein CASSQYPSGGAGGEQFF. The rearrangement uses TRBV4-1 and TRBJ2-1, with TRBD2 matching over 12 bases. The CDR3 contains 17 residues. The V gene end was trimmed by 3 bases and the J gene end by 9 bases; junction bases not matched to a gene: 12. CDR1 is MGHRA and CDR2 is YSYEKL in the germline V gene.